This is a list of T cell receptor beta chains from one sample in a study of blood T cell repertoires in COVID-19. Repertoires were generated with immunoSEQ multiplex PCR, while TCRdb's copy carries only in-frame clones and drops some. This table holds more than 75,000 clones, approximately 84% found once. Sequenced input: peripheral blood. Receptor source: a human donor in a cohort sampled during active COVID-19. The CDR3 runs from the conserved cysteine through the conserved F or W. Fields, in order: D gene, V gene, J gene, clone size, CDR3 protein, CDR3 DNA. The D gene is left open where the match is weak. Clone size appears in some rows only: once, few, many, or a class for an expanded clone.

NA	TRBV11-2	TRBJ1-1	NA	CASSLRTTWTEAFF	TGTGCCAGCAGCTTAAGGACTACGTGGACTGAAGCTTTCTTT
TRBD2	TRBV7-9	TRBJ2-1	NA	CASSYSGGAGNEQFF	TGTGCCAGCAGCTACAGCGGGGGGGCCGGCAATGAGCAGTTCTTC
NA	TRBV6-5	TRBJ1-6	NA	CASGTVDRKLSPLHF	TGTGCCAGCGGGACCGTAGACAGGAAACTTTCACCCCTCCACTTT
NA	TRBV29-1	TRBJ2-2	NA	CSVGQTTTGELFF	TGCAGCGTTGGGCAGACTACGACCGGGGAGCTGTTTTTT
TRBD1	TRBV14	TRBJ2-5	NA	CASSHSGGETQYF	TGTGCCAGCAGCCACTCAGGGGGAGAGACCCAGTACTTC
TRBD1	TRBV11-1	TRBJ1-5	NA	CASSPTGDQPQHF	TGTGCCAGCAGCCCGACAGGGGATCAGCCCCAGCATTTT
TRBD2	TRBV6-1	TRBJ2-1	NA	CASSEALAGPTYNEQFF	TGTGCCAGCAGTGAAGCGCTAGCGGGGCCCACCTACAATGAGCAGTTCTTC
TRBD1	TRBV10-3	TRBJ1-1	NA	CAIRDRDRVNTFF	TGTGCCATCAGAGACCGGGACAGAGTTAATACTTTCTTT
TRBD1	TRBV7-3	TRBJ2-1	NA	CASSRNRDRGNEQFF	TGTGCCAGCAGCCGAAACCGGGACAGGGGGAATGAGCAGTTCTTC
NA	TRBV7-9	TRBJ1-1	few	CASSKFRGNTEAFF	TGTGCCAGCAGCAAATTCAGGGGAAACACTGAAGCTTTCTTT
NA	TRBV3-1/TRBV3-2	TRBJ2-7	once	CASSQVPRDKHSYEQYF	TGTGCCAGCAGCCAAGTGCCCCGGGACAAGCACTCCTACGAGCAGTACTTC
TRBD1	TRBV27	TRBJ2-1	NA	CASSRDRGYNEQFF	TGTGCCAGCAGCCGGGACAGGGGTTACAATGAGCAGTTCTTC
TRBD1	TRBV30	TRBJ1-5	NA	CAWSRDRGSNQPQHF	TGTGCCTGGAGCCGGGACAGGGGGAGCAATCAGCCCCAGCATTTT
TRBD2	TRBV5-1	TRBJ2-3	NA	CASSLPGTSGGLTDTQYF	TGCGCCAGCAGCTTGCCTGGGACTAGCGGGGGCCTCACAGATACGCAGTATTTT
TRBD1	TRBV7-8	TRBJ2-7	NA	CASSTRDRGNYEQYF	TGTGCCAGCAGCACCCGGGACAGGGGAAATTACGAGCAGTACTTC
TRBD1	TRBV7-9	TRBJ1-1	NA	CASSGTGVEGAFF	TGTGCCAGCAGCGGGACAGGGGTGGAGGGAGCTTTCTTT
NA	TRBV9	TRBJ2-3	few	CASSVEAGVLNTQYF	TGTGCCAGCAGCGTAGAGGCAGGCGTCCTAAATACGCAGTATTTT
NA	TRBV2	TRBJ1-2	once	CASSVRQNYGYTF	TGTGCCAGCAGTGTCCGACAGAACTATGGCTACACCTTC
NA	TRBV5-6	TRBJ2-7	NA	CASSPDYRGRIDEQYF	TGTGCCAGCAGCCCGGACTACAGGGGACGGATTGACGAGCAGTACTTC
TRBD2	TRBV5-1	TRBJ2-1	once	CASSSLAGENEQFF	TGCGCCAGCAGCTCCCTAGCGGGGGAAAATGAGCAGTTCTTC